The clone carrying this T cell receptor delta chain is large by share. Distinct nucleotide sequences in the sample also encode this CDR3. The source of the sample is a study of gamma-delta chains in newborns, infants, children. Study context: Microbial exposure reportedly drives polyclonal innate γδ T cell expansion after birth.

TCRdb re-called the reads using CATT. The table has approximately 3,000 delta-chain clones, roughly 10% seen once. The TCR sequence derives from a child who was a newborn, infant or young child, either healthy, febrile or measles-vaccinated (not recorded which). Sequences were obtained from blood.

The CDR3 protein is CACDTGGSWDTRQMFF. DNA of the CDR3: TGTGCCTGTGACACTGGGGGCTCCTGGGACACCCGACAGATGTTTTTC. This chain joins TRDV2 and TRDJ3, with a tentative D call TRDD3 (6 bases). V lost 1 base and J 0 bases, leaving 6 bases between the germline ends. Germline assignment: CDR1 GEAIGNYY and CDR2 EKD. This CDR3 contains 16 residues.